Listed here are 9 T cell receptor beta chains from one sample, sequenced in a study of cytomegalovirus exposure and HLA in healthy donors. Both 60 Vbeta primers and 13 Jbeta primers went into the PCR. The assay was immunoSEQ multiplex PCR, and TCRdb's table has in-frame clones only and misses some. This sample has roughly 150,000 clones, with around 70% found just once. The sequenced material came from PBMCs. These receptors were obtained from a woman between 25 and 40 years old in good health and CMV-seronegative.

CDR3 nucleotides: TGTGCCAGCTCTCCAAGCCGTTCCCGGACAGACGTCTCTGGGGCCAACGTCCTGACTTTC. This encodes CASSPSRSRTDVSGANVLTF. This rearrangement joins TRBV18 to TRBJ2-6; tentatively, D is TRBD1 (6 bases). This CDR3 spans 20 amino acids. Looked up from germline, CDR1 is KGHSH and CDR2 is LQKENI. V gave up 6 bases and J gave up 0 bases, with 24 bases separating them.

This chain's CDR3 is CASRGGTDIYEQYF. DNA for the CDR3: TGTGCCAGCCGGGGGGGGACGGACATCTACGAGCAGTACTTC. The genes are TRBV19 and TRBJ2-7; 8 nucleotides line up with TRBD2. From germline, CDR1 is LNHDA and CDR2 SQIVND (reference sequence). After removal of 9 bases from V and 3 bases from J, the junction contained 10 bases not matched to a gene. The CDR3 length is 14 residues.

This chain links TRBV28 with TRBJ1-5, with D maybe TRBD1 (5 bases). The CDR3 sequence is 15 residues long. Trimming pared 6 bases from V and 0 bases from J, leaving 12 bases between. Germline loops: CDR1 MDHEN, CDR2 SYDVKM. This CDR3 is CASRQTDYSNQPQHF. In DNA form, the CDR3 reads TGTGCCAGCAGACAGACAGATTATAGCAATCAGCCCCAGCATTTT.

The chain couples TRBV28 to TRBJ2-5, with TRBD1 identical over 7 bases. The germline V gene has CDR1 MDHEN and CDR2 SYDVKM. This CDR3 has 14 amino acids. The junction had 6 bases not matched to a gene; V was cut back by 5 bases and J by 3 bases. The CDR3 DNA reads TGTGCCAGCAGTACCCCCCAGGGGGAAGAGACCCAGTACTTC. It is translated as CASSTPQGEETQYF.

The V and J genes are TRBV11-1 and TRBJ1-1; 7 nucleotides match TRBD1. The CDR3 is made up of 14 amino acids. Germline CDR1 is SGHAT and CDR2 is FQDESV (reference sequence). V shed 5 bases, J shed 1 base, and the junction held 4 bases outside the gene matches. The CDR3 sequence is CASSTTGWNTEAFF. In nucleotides, the CDR3 is TGTGCCAGCAGCACGACAGGGTGGAACACTGAAGCTTTCTTT.

V and J are TRBV27 and TRBJ1-2; a weak D match, TRBD1 (5 bases). The CDR3 is 16 amino acids. V dropped 0 bases and J dropped 5 bases, with 16 bases sitting between them. Germline V gives CDR1 MNHEY, CDR2 SMNVEV (reference sequence). CDR3 in amino acids: CASSLSGGGSGYGYTF. CDR3 nucleotides: TGTGCCAGCAGTTTATCGGGGGGGGGTTCCGGATATGGCTACACCTTC.

The chain employs TRBV7-9 and TRBJ2-2; D may be TRBD2 (6 bases). The germline gives CDR1 SEHNR, CDR2 FQNEAQ (reference sequence). The CDR3 is 12 residues long. The ends were cut back, 5 bases at V and 8 bases at J, with 9 bases in the middle. The chain's CDR3 is CASSRDLGELFF. DNA of the CDR3: TGTGCCAGCAGCCGGGACTTGGGGGAGCTGTTTTTT.

This clone turned up a few times. The rearrangement joins TRBV10-2 to TRBJ2-7; possibly TRBD1 for D (6 bases). The CDR3 is made up of 13 amino acids. With 5 bases removed from V and 0 bases from J, the gap between germline ends came to 8 bases. Germline CDR1 and CDR2: WSHSY and SAAADI. The CDR3 region is CASSRQASYEQYF. The CDR3 nucleotides are TGCGCCAGCAGTAGACAGGCCTCCTACGAGCAGTACTTC.

The chain joins TRBV5-1 to TRBJ2-5; D is ambiguous. Germline values: CDR1 SGHRS, CDR2 YFSETQ. This CDR3 has 12 amino acids. V lost 2 bases and J 4 bases, leaving 6 bases between the germline ends. The CDR3 here is CASSFELETQYF. The CDR3 nucleotides read TGCGCCAGCAGCTTTGAGCTAGAGACCCAGTACTTC. The full variable domain, in which reference TRBV5-1 and TRBJ2-5 provide the parts outside the CDR3, is KAGVTQTPRYLIKTRGQQVTLSCSPISGHRSVSWYQQTPGQGLQFLFEYFSETQRNKGNFPGRFSGRQFSNSRSEMNVSTLELGDSALYLCASSFELETQYFGPGTRLLVL.